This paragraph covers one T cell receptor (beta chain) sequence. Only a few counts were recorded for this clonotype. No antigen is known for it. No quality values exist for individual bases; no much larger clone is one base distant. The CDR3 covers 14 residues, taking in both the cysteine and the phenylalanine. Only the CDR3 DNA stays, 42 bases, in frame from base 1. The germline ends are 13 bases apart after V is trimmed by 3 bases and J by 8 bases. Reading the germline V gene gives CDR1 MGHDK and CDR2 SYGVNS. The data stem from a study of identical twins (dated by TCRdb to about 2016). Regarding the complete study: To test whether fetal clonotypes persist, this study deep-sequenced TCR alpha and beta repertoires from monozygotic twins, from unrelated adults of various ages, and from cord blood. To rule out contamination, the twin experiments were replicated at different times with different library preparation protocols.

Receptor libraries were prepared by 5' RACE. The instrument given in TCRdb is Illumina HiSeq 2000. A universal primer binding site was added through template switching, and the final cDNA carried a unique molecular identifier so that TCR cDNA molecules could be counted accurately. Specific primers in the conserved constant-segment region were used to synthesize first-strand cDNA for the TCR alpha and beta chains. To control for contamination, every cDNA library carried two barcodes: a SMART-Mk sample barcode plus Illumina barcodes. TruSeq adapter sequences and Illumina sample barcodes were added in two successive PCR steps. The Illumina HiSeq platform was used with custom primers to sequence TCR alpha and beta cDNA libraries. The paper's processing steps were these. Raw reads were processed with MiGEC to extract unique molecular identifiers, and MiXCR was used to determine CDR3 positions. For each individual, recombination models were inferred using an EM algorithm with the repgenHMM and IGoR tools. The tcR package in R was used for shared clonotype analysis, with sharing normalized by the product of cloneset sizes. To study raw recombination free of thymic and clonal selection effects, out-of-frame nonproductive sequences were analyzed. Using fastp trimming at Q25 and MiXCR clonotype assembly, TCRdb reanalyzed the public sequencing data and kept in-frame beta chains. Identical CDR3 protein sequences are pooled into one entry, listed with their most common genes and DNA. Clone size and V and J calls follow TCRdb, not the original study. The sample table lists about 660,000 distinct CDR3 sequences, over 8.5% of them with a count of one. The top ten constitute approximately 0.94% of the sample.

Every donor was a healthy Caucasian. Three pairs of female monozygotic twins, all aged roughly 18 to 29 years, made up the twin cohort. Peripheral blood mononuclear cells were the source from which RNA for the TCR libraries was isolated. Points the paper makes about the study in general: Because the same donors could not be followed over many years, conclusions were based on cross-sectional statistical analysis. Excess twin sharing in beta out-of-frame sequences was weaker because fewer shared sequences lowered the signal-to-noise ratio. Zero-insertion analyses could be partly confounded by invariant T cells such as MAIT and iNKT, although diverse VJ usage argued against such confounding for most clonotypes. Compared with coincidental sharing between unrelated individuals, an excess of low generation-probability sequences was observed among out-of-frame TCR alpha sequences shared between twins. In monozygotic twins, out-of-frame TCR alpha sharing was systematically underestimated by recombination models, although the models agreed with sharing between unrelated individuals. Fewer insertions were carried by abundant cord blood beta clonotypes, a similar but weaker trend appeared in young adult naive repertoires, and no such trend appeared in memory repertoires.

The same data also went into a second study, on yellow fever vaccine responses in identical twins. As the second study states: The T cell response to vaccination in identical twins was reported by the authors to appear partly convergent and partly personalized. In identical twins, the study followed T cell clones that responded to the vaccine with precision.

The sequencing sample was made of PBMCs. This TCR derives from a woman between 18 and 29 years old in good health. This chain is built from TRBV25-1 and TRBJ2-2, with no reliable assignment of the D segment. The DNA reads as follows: TGTGCCAGCAGTGATAAGAGGTTGGGAGGGGAGCTGTTTTTT. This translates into CASSDKRLGGELFF.